Below are 29 T cell receptor beta chains sequenced from a single sample in a study of blood T cells in healthy people across ages. For the second PCR, which ran for about 6 to 11 cycles, a sample-barcoded 5' primer and a J-beta primer mix were used. TCRdb independently ran MiXCR on the 5' RACE reads; one entry per CDR3 protein. The sample shows about 2 million distinct CDR3 sequences, around half of them seen only once. The source material was blood. These TCRs come from a woman between 40 and 50 years old in good health.

The genes are TRBV7-2 and TRBJ2-5; D may be TRBD2 (6 bases). This CDR3 has 16 residues. Germline V gene sequence: CDR1 SGHTA, CDR2 FQGNSA. The germline V and J ends were trimmed by 2 bases and 11 bases, with 24 bases remaining between them. CDR3 loop: CASSLREPDFLREQYF. Written as DNA, the CDR3 is TGTGCCAGCAGCTTACGGGAGCCGGATTTCCTACGGGAGCAGTACTTC.

The chain recombines TRBV2 with TRBJ2-4, with 13 bases identical to TRBD2. TRBJ2-5 matches the DNA end more closely, so the J call is doubtful. The CDR3 runs to 16 residues. The germline V gene encodes CDR1 SNHLY and CDR2 FYNNEI. The CDR3 sequence is CASKELAGGNQETQYF. DNA of the CDR3: TGTGCCAGCAAAGAACTAGCGGGGGGGAACCAAGAGACCCAGTACTTC.

This chain joins TRBV27 and TRBJ2-3; tentatively, D is TRBD1 (6 bases). CDR1 is MNHEY and CDR2 is SMNVEV in the germline V gene (reference sequence). The CDR3 has 11 residues. V was trimmed by 7 bases and J by 7 bases, leaving 9 bases between them. This CDR3 reads CASIRGNTQYF. Written as DNA, the CDR3 is TGTGCCAGCATCAGGGGCAATACGCAGTATTTT.

The chain recombines TRBV29-1 with TRBJ2-3; D perhaps matches TRBD1 (7 bases). V was cut by 4 bases and J by 5 bases, with 13 bases left in between. This CDR3 is built from 13 residues. Germline CDR1 SQVTM, CDR2 ANQGSEA. The CDR3 DNA reads as TGCAGCGTTGCTTGGAGGGGGCAAGATACGCAGTATTTT. It translates to CSVAWRGQDTQYF.

The chain is built from TRBV6-1 and TRBJ2-7, with 9 bases matching TRBD1. J was trimmed by 0 bases and V by 7 bases; bases with no gene match: 7. CDR1 and CDR2 (germline): MNHNS, SASEGT. The CDR3 totals 15 residues. CDR3: CASNRGQGTSYEQYF. The CDR3 DNA reads as TGTGCCAGCAACCGAGGACAGGGGACCTCCTACGAGCAGTACTTC.

This chain uses TRBV5-1 with TRBJ2-3; D might be TRBD1 (5 bases). The CDR3 is 15 amino acids. Germline lookup yields CDR1 SGHRS and CDR2 YFSETQ. Trimming removed 4 bases from V and 0 bases from J, with 12 bases in between. The CDR3 coding sequence is TGCGCCAGCAGCCGACAGCTATCTAGCACAGATACGCAGTATTTT. Translated, it gives CASSRQLSSTDTQYF.

The table lists this clonotype with a few counts. The chain recombines TRBV12-3 or TRBV12-4 with TRBJ2-3; D is tentatively TRBD1 or TRBD2 (5 bases each). Trimming pared 6 bases from V and 5 bases from J, leaving 9 bases between. The CDR3 runs to 12 residues. The CDR3 sequence is CASSEGLDTQYF. DNA of the CDR3: TGTGCCAGCAGCGAGGGGTTAGATACGCAGTATTTT.

The chain recombines TRBV6-6 with TRBJ1-5; D perhaps matches TRBD1 (5 bases). Germline values: CDR1 MNHNY, CDR2 SVGAGI (reference sequence). The CDR3 sequence is 15 residues long. V dropped 5 bases and J dropped 0 bases, with 11 bases sitting between them. The CDR3 is CASSHGTASNQPQHF. In DNA form, the CDR3 reads TGTGCCAGCAGTCACGGGACGGCTAGCAATCAGCCCCAGCATTTT.

In this sample, this clonotype turned up many times. The rearrangement joins TRBV20-1 to TRBJ2-7; possibly TRBD2 for D (7 bases). This CDR3 spans 14 amino acids. The V gene's germline CDR1 is DFQATT and CDR2 SNEGSKA (reference sequence). The germline V and J ends were trimmed by 3 bases and 6 bases, with 18 bases remaining between them. CDR3 in amino acids: CSASGGGLRTEQYF. DNA for the CDR3: TGCAGTGCTAGTGGGGGGGGCCTCCGCACCGAGCAGTACTTC.

The chain carries TRBV6-2 or TRBV6-3 and TRBJ2-5; D perhaps matches TRBD2 (5 bases). The CDR3 totals 13 residues. Trimming left V 10 bases short and J 2 bases short, with 14 bases between. Germline V CDR1 and CDR2: MNHEY, SVGEGT. CDR3 nucleotides: TGTGCCACCCGGGGAGCACTTCAAGAGACCCAGTACTTC. Amino acid sequence: CATRGALQETQYF.

The chain employs TRBV6-6 and TRBJ2-1; D not certain. The germline CDR1 and CDR2 sequences are MNHNY and SVGAGI (reference sequence). The CDR3 has 15 amino acids. V was cut by 2 bases and J by 8 bases, with 16 bases left in between. CDR3 nucleotides: TGTGCCAGCAGTTACGGGCCCCCCTCGTATGATGAGCAGTTCTTC. As protein: CASSYGPPSYDEQFF.

This chain links TRBV5-4 with TRBJ2-5; the match to TRBD1 covers 12 bases. There are 15 residues in the CDR3. The V and J ends lost 4 bases and 11 bases, in that order; junction bases with no gene match: 12. Per germline, CDR1 SGHNT and CDR2 YYREEE (reference sequence). CDR3 protein: CASSPRDRGHREQYF. The CDR3 DNA follows: TGTGCCAGCAGCCCGCGGGACAGGGGGCATCGGGAGCAGTACTTC.

This clonotype was seen just once. V gene TRBV9 combines with J gene TRBJ2-3; a weak D match, TRBD2 (5 bases). The CDR3 runs to 15 residues. The germline V gene encodes CDR1 SGDLS and CDR2 YYNGEE. With 2 bases removed from V and 3 bases from J, the gap between germline ends came to 13 bases. CDR3 coding DNA: TGTGCCAGCAGCGTTTTTTGGGGAGAAACAGATACGCAGTATTTT. Residues: CASSVFWGETDTQYF.

This clonotype was recorded many times. The CDR3 DNA is TGCAGCCTCCCCCCGAAAGAGACCCAGTACTTC. Translated, it gives CSLPPKETQYF. The chain is built from TRBV29-1 and TRBJ2-5; D gene unclear. From germline, CDR1 is SQVTM and CDR2 ANQGSEA. CDR3 length: 11 residues. V was cut by 8 bases and J by 3 bases, with 10 bases left in between.

A note on this clonotype: This likely comes from a read error, as the CDR3 has no conserved phenylalanine or tryptophan at its end. This sequence joins TRBV5-1 and TRBJ2-1; 10 bases are a match to TRBD2. The CDR3 contains 16 residues. V was pared by 4 bases and J by 6 bases, with 10 bases of the junction left unmatched. The germline V gene has CDR1 SGHRS and CDR2 YFSETQ. The DNA of the CDR3 is TGCGCCAGCAGCCGAATGAGCGGGGGGGTATTCAATGAGCAGTTCCTC. Residues: CASSRMSGGVFNEQFL.

This clonotype was seen more than once but under ten times. The genes are TRBV27 and TRBJ2-3; D uncertain. The CDR3 is made up of 13 amino acids. Trimming stripped 3 bases from V and 2 bases from J, with 6 bases between. Germline lookup yields CDR1 MNHEY and CDR2 SMNVEV (reference sequence). Here the CDR3 reads CASSFTYTDTQYF. The CDR3 coding sequence is TGTGCCAGCAGTTTTACCTACACAGATACGCAGTATTTT.

This clonotype appeared a few times. The J gene is TRBJ2-7, the V gene TRBV5-4; 8 nucleotides align to TRBD2. V gave up 4 bases and J gave up 3 bases; unmatched junction bases: 9. The CDR3 has 15 amino acids. Germline loops: CDR1 SGHNT, CDR2 YYREEE (reference sequence). CDR3 bases: TGTGCCAGCAGCCGGATCGGGGGGGTAAGCTACGAGCAGTACTTC. This gives the protein CASSRIGGVSYEQYF. Looking up the rest from reference TRBV5-4 and TRBJ2-7 gives the full variable domain: ETGVTQSPTHLIKTRGQQVTLRCSSQSGHNTVSWYQQALGQGPQFIFQYYREEENGRGNFPPRFSGLQFPNYSSELNVNALELDDSALYLCASSRIGGVSYEQYFGPGTRLTVT.

This clonotype has only a few counts. The gene calls are TRBV6-5 and TRBJ2-1; 8 bases agree with TRBD2. The CDR3 has 19 residues. With V trimmed by 2 bases and J by 9 bases, 21 bases remained unmatched. The germline gives CDR1 MNHEY, CDR2 SVGAGI. In DNA form, the CDR3 reads TGTGCCAGCAGTTACGCGCCCCCGGGGACGGGGGGGCTTTGGGGTGAGCAGTTCTTC. This translates into CASSYAPPGTGGLWGEQFF.

This clonotype was observed a handful of times. Compared with germline, one end of the junction differs, possibly owing to a read error. V is TRBV7-7 and J is TRBJ2-5; D not certain. The CDR3 runs to 14 residues. Germline V CDR1 and CDR2: SSHAT, FNYEAQ (reference sequence). The CDR3 protein is CASSLGSPQETQYF. CDR3 in DNA: TGTGCTAGCAGCTTAGGCAGCCCCCAAGAGACCCAGTACTTC. The full variable domain, with the rest looked up from reference TRBV7-7 and TRBJ2-5, is GAGVSQSPRYKVTKRGQDVTLRCDPISSHATLYWYQQALGQGPEFLTYFNYEAQPDKSGLPSDRFSAERPEGSISTLTIQRTEQRDSAMYRCASSLGSPQETQYFGPGTRLLVL.

This chain links TRBV6-5 with TRBJ1-4; D is ambiguous. V gave up 2 bases and J gave up 8 bases, with 12 bases separating them. The germline gives CDR1 MNHEY, CDR2 SVGAGI. The length of the CDR3 is 14 residues. The CDR3 sequence is CASSYGHPGEKLFF. The CDR3 DNA reads TGTGCCAGCAGTTACGGCCACCCCGGCGAAAAACTGTTTTTT.

The gene calls are TRBV20-1 and TRBJ2-3, with D tentatively TRBD2 (6 bases). V was clipped by 6 bases and J by 1 base, with 14 bases between them. The CDR3 totals 14 residues. Germline V gene sequence: CDR1 DFQATT, CDR2 SNEGSKA (reference sequence). CDR3 nucleotide sequence: TGCAGTGCACAGCGGACTACTCGCACAGATACGCAGTATTTT. It encodes CSAQRTTRTDTQYF.

Turning to this clonotype: At one end, the junction sequence differs from germline, possibly due to a read error. The genes are TRBV28 and TRBJ2-1; D could derive from TRBD1 or TRBD2 (6 bases each). The germline gives CDR1 MDHEN, CDR2 SYDVKM. The CDR3 consists of 15 residues. The CDR3 region is CVSRHRRGSYNEQFF. In DNA form, the CDR3 reads TGTGTCAGCAGACACCGGAGGGGGTCATACAATGAGCAGTTCTTC. Based on the CDR3 plus reference TRBV28 and TRBJ2-1, the full variable domain is DVKVTQSSRYLVKRTGEKVFLECVQDMDHENMFWYRQDPGLGLRLIYFSYDVKMKEKGDIPEGYSVSREKKERFSLILESASTNQTSMYLCVSRHRRGSYNEQFFGPGTRLTVL.

This chain links TRBV28 with TRBJ2-3; 7 nucleotides match TRBD1. V shed 4 bases and J 2 bases; nucleotides not matched to a gene: 6. This CDR3 is built from 15 residues. Germline lookup yields CDR1 MDHEN and CDR2 SYDVKM. CDR3 residues: CASSSLGQITDTQYF. CDR3 in DNA: TGTGCCAGCAGTTCCCTGGGACAGATCACAGATACGCAGTATTTT.

The chain links TRBV5-4 to TRBJ2-5; 7 positions match TRBD1. The end of the DNA is better explained by TRBJ2-7, so the J call may be wrong. There are 13 residues in the CDR3. CDR1 and CDR2 (germline): SGHNT, YYREEE (reference sequence). CDR3 protein: CASSFTGVGEQYF. The CDR3 DNA follows: TGTGCCAGCAGCTTCACAGGGGTGGGCGAGCAGTACTTC.

This clonotype was observed a few times. The V and J genes are TRBV11-2 and TRBJ2-7; 9 positions match TRBD1. V was clipped by 5 bases and J by 3 bases; unmatched bases: 11. The CDR3 length is 16 residues. Germline CDR1 reads SGHAT; CDR2 reads FQNNGV. The CDR3 DNA follows: TGTGCCAGCAGCCCTATTTCCCGACAGGGGGACTACGAGCAGTACTTC. Protein: CASSPISRQGDYEQYF.

This clonotype has a handful of counts. The J gene is TRBJ2-3, the V gene TRBV7-2, with 14 bases identical to TRBD2. The trim removed 10 bases at V and 8 bases at J, leaving 8 bases unmatched. Looked up from germline, CDR1 is SGHTA and CDR2 is FQGNSA. This CDR3 contains 14 residues. CDR3 nucleotides: TGTGCCACCAGACTAGCGGGGGGGGATTTTACGCAGTATTTT. Translating gives CATRLAGGDFTQYF.

The sample holds a few counts of this clonotype. This rearrangement joins TRBV5-1 to TRBJ2-5; TRBD1 aligns across 7 bases. Germline CDR1 and CDR2: SGHRS and YFSETQ. CDR3 size: 18 residues. V gave up 0 bases and J gave up 3 bases; unmatched junction bases: 14. The CDR3 region is CASSLAQLTGPVKETQYF. The CDR3 bases are TGCGCCAGCAGCTTGGCCCAGCTGACAGGGCCGGTGAAAGAGACCCAGTACTTC. Drawing the rest from reference TRBV5-1 and TRBJ2-5, the complete variable domain is KAGVTQTPRYLIKTRGQQVTLSCSPISGHRSVSWYQQTPGQGLQFLFEYFSETQRNKGNFPGRFSGRQFSNSRSEMNVSTLELGDSALYLCASSLAQLTGPVKETQYFGPGTRLLVL.

This clonotype was picked up a small number of times. The rearrangement joins TRBV15 to TRBJ2-5; 8 bases line up with TRBD1. Germline CDR1 LNHNV, CDR2 YYDKDF (reference sequence). With 2 bases clipped from V and 2 bases from J, the junction kept 1 base outside the gene matches. There are 14 residues in the CDR3. CDR3 nucleotides: TGTGCCACCAGCAGACGGGACAGGCAAGAGACCCAGTACTTC. Translated, it gives CATSRRDRQETQYF.

CDR3 amino acids: CASSTDTGVYTGELFF. The CDR3 coding sequence is TGTGCCAGCAGTACCGACACAGGGGTCTACACCGGGGAGCTGTTTTTT. The rearrangement joins TRBV6-2 or TRBV6-3 to TRBJ2-2, with 7 bases matching TRBD1. The CDR3 consists of 16 residues. Germline loops: CDR1 MNHEY, CDR2 SVGEGT. The V and J ends lost 5 bases and 3 bases, in that order; junction bases with no gene match: 9.